These T cell receptor beta chains were read from a single sample in a study of blood T cell repertoires in COVID-19. The data were produced by immunoSEQ multiplex PCR, yet TCRdb's version contains in-frame clones alone and is incomplete. The sample has around 300,000 clones; around nine tenths are singletons. The sequenced material came from peripheral blood. These receptor sequences come from a woman between 50 and 59 years old with active or convalescent COVID-19. CDR3s include the opening cysteine and the closing phenylalanine or tryptophan.

TRBV19,17,TRBJ1-6,CASSIGQGFLAGSPLHF
TRBV3-1/TRBV3-2,17,TRBJ1-2,CASSLNLQGRKDYGYTF
TRBV3-1/TRBV3-2,17,TRBJ2-1,CASSHDLGGGAGNEQFF
TRBV5-4,15,TRBJ2-1,CASSFPRGGDNEQFF
TRBV7-9,14,TRBJ2-7,CASSPLGAPYEQYF
TRBV6-5,15,TRBJ2-5,CASSLQRQSQETQYF
TRBV9,15,TRBJ2-6,CASSVGRAGANVLTF
TRBV5-1,14,TRBJ1-1,CASSLDRGNTEAFF
TRBV6-2/TRBV6-3,15,TRBJ2-7,CASSPALAGTYEQYF
TRBV2,11,TRBJ1-1,CASSLRAEAFF
TRBV6-5,15,TRBJ1-2,CASRSVQGVNYGYTF
TRBV19,16,TRBJ2-7,CASSVRSGQGFYEQYF
TRBV7-2,15,TRBJ2-7,CASRETGTQAYEQYF
TRBV5-1,14,TRBJ2-7,CASSPGTGSYEQYF
TRBV30,16,TRBJ1-3,CAWSVLRGKTGNTIYF
TRBV7-2,14,TRBJ2-3,CASSSGTTTDTQYF
TRBV5-4,14,TRBJ2-2,CATLDRVNTGELFF
TRBV5-4,15,TRBJ2-1,CASSLAGQGGDEQFF
TRBV6-2/TRBV6-3,16,TRBJ2-7,CASSQIQGWGHYEQYF
TRBV10-3,16,TRBJ2-3,CAISVGPGGGSDTQYF
TRBV7-9,16,TRBJ1-1,CASSLTGLGVNTEAFF
TRBV6-5,14,TRBJ2-1,CASRPGLAGENLFF
TRBV18,16,TRBJ1-2,CASSPGQGRSGYGYTF
TRBV28,14,TRBJ1-2,CASRARALASGYTF
TRBV4-3,17,TRBJ1-3,CASSQDTGLASGNTIYF
TRBV5-4,15,TRBJ1-1,CASSLDTPRSTEAFF
TRBV11-3,16,TRBJ1-4,CASSLPGQATNEKLFF
TRBV5-1,15,TRBJ1-6,CASSSRGQRNSPLHF
TRBV7-2,14,TRBJ2-5,CASRLSGGRETQYF
TRBV28,14,TRBJ2-7,CASSPRQGSYEQYF
TRBV9,17,TRBJ1-3,CASSPDRGVLAGNTIYF
TRBV5-1,15,TRBJ2-7,CASSFFRDRVLEQYF
TRBV30,14,TRBJ2-1,CAWSALEAHNEQFF
TRBV5-1,16,TRBJ2-7,CASSTKEPGGSYEQYF
TRBV2,14,TRBJ1-2,CASSWDSADYGYTF
TRBV24-1,16,TRBJ1-1,CATSASGTHSYTEAFF
TRBV2,15,TRBJ1-4,CASSDTGQAGEKLFF
TRBV20-1,13,TRBJ1-1,CSASQGQITEAFF
TRBV2,15,TRBJ2-5,CASSDRGLRQETQYF
TRBV6-5,13,TRBJ2-7,CASPTGYAYEQYF
TRBV3-1/TRBV3-2,16,TRBJ1-2,CASSQDDMPGGYGYTF
TRBV28,15,TRBJ2-7,CASSSPPGQTYEQYF
TRBV7-9,13,TRBJ1-1,CASSLGASPEAFF
TRBV7-2,15,TRBJ1-3,CASSRLSSSGNTIYF
TRBV7-3,15,TRBJ2-3,CASSLTSATPDTQYF
TRBV5-4,14,TRBJ2-2,CASSLVGVNGELFF
TRBV12-5,16,TRBJ2-3,CASGLGQGVITDTQYF
TRBV30,15,TRBJ2-3,CAWSVLLGARDTQYF
TRBV11-3,16,TRBJ1-1,CASSPGQGAAETEAFF
TRBV28,16,TRBJ1-2,CASSSGTGKYNYGYTF